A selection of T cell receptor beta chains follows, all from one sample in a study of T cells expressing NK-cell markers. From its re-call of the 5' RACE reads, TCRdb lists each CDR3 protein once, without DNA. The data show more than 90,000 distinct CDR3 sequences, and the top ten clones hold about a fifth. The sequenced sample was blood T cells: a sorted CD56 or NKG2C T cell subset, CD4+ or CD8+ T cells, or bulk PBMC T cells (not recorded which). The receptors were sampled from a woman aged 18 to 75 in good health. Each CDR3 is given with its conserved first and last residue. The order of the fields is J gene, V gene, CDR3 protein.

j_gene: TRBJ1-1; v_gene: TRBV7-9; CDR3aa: CASSLEARAEAFF
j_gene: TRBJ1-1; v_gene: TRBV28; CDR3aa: CASILQGATEAFF
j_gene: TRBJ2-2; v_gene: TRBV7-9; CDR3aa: CASSSTENTGELFF
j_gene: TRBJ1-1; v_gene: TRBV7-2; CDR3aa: CASSGQRGTEAFF
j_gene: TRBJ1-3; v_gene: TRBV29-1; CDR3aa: CSVLPWGSGNTIYF
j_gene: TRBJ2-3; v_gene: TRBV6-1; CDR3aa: CASSIAGNTDTQYF
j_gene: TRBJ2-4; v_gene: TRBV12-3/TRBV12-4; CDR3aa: CASKRLLGENIQYF
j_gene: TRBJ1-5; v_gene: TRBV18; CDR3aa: CASSPSADSNQPQHF
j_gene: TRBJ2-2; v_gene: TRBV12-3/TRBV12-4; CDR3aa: CASSRGTGELFF
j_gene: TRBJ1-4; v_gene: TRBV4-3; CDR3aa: CASSQDRVDEKLFF
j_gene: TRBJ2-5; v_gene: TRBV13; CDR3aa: CASSLRTSGHQETQYF
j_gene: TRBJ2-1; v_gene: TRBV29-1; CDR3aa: CSVGLSYNEQFF
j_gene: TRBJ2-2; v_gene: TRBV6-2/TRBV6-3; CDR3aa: CASMTSPEAGELFF
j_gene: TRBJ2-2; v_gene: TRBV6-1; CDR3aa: CASSPSRGYTGELFF
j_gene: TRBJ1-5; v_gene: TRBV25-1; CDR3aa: CASSDSGGGQPQHF
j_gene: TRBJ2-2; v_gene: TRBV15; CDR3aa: CATSRDRGGGELFF
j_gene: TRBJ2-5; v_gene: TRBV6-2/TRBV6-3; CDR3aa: CATRVTLQETQYF
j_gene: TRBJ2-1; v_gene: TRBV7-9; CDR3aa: CAIGTPWGGGNEQFF
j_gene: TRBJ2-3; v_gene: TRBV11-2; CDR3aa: CASSYSGSSTDTQYF
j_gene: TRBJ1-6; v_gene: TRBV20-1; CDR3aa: CSARGPGGPYNSPLHF
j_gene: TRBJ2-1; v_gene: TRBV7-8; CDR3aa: CAATQDDNEQFF
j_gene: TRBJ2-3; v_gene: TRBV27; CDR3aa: CASVRRDSDTQYF
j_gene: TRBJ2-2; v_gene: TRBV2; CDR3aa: CASTLVPSNTGELFF
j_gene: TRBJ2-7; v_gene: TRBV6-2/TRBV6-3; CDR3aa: CASSYDSRSYEQYF
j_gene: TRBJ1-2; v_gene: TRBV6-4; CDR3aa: CASSDGGGTGYTF
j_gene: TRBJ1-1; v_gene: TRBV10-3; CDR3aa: CAISRWTDAGDAEAFF
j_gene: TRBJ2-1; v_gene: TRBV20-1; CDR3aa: CSAREEVRPYNEQFF
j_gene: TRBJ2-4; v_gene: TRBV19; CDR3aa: CASSGLAGAKNIQYF
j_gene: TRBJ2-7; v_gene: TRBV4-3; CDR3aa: CASSPGGMGDYEQYF
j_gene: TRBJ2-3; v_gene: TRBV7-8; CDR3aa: CASSLVQAIDTQYF
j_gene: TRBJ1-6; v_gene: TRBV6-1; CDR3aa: CASWGQGASPLHF